This TCR beta chain came from a study of T cells expressing NK-cell markers (dated by TCRdb to 2018 to 2020). Study-level background: In sorted CD3+CD56+NKG2C+, CD3+CD56+NKG2C- and CD3+CD56-NKG2C+ T-cell subsets from several donors, TCR beta-chain repertoires were profiled. Seven of the eight sequenced donors were HCMV-seropositive and one was HCMV-seronegative. The libraries were sequenced on Illumina HiSeq 2000/2500, MiSeq or NextSeq, producing 2 x 150 bp reads. The study sequenced eight donors, all healthy volunteers chosen at random: three men and five women.

Sequencing was carried out with an Illumina HiSeq 2000. 5'RACE template switching, by which a universal primer site and unique molecular identifiers were added, was used to make TCR beta cDNA libraries. Synthesis of cDNA was primed from the TCR beta constant segment and was followed by two consecutive PCR amplification steps. In the source study's methods: MIGEC handled demultiplexing of the reads and grouping by UMI, while MiTCR was used to assemble and quantify clonotypes. To remove erroneous sequences, TCR cDNA sequences were retained only when supported by two or more reads. Downstream repertoire analysis used the tcR package, and clonotypes were matched across fractions by CDR3 nucleotide sequence plus V segment. VDJmatch was used to annotate antigen specificity against VDJdb, with one amino acid substitution in CDR3 allowed. Each entry corresponds to one CDR3 protein sequence from reads that TCRdb reprocessed, and DNA is not given. These V and J calls rely on TCRdb rather than the paper's analysis. Per the sample table, the count is approximately 150,000 distinct CDR3 sequences. The ten largest clonotypes hold around 12% of the sample.

To determine HCMV serostatus, a commercial ELISA kit was used to detect HCMV-specific IgG in serum. Peripheral blood mononuclear cells were isolated from blood by Ficoll density gradient centrifugation. As concerns this clonotype: Its antigen is not yet known.

The germline V gene (reference sequence) sets CDR1 to MNHEY and CDR2 to SMNVEV. The CDR3 runs 15 amino acids, cysteine and phenylalanine included. The nucleotide record is missing. What the study reported, not specific to this receptor: In six donors, the dominant CD3+CD56+NKG2C+ clonotypes ranked among the top 10 CD8+ clonotypes, making up roughly 1.0-7.5% of CD8+ T cells. Those dominant clonotypes were again the most abundant among CD3+CD56-NKG2C+ cells in a few donors, at about 28.3-60.1%. It remained unclear whether the expanded NKG2C-expressing T cell clones were specific for HCMV antigens.

The sequencing input was blood T cells: a sorted CD56 or NKG2C T cell subset, CD4+ or CD8+ T cells, or bulk PBMC T cells (not recorded which). The TCR was taken from a young man in good health. Donor details come from another sample of the same person, matched by shared clones. This sequence uses TRBV27 and TRBJ2-1; the D gene TCRdb calls, TRBD2, cannot be checked with no DNA. The CDR3 region reads CASSLLGGGYNEQFF.